The 29 T cell receptor beta chains below come from one sample, sequenced in a study of a mutant IDH1 vaccine in newly diagnosed glioma. TCRdb keeps only in-frame clones here, not all; method: immunoSEQ multiplex PCR. The table lists some 50,000 clones, roughly 89% of them singletons, with around 2.4% in the top ten. As to time point: baseline, week 1 (first vaccination visit). The treatment denotes: pre-vaccination baseline after standard-of-care therapy. The sequences come from PBMCs, collected from a glioma patient treated with radiotherapy, temozolomide or both. The receptors stem from a man aged 35-49 years with glioma.

J is TRBJ2-5 and V is TRBV29-1, with 8 bases lining up with TRBD2. This CDR3 comprises 12 residues. In germline, CDR1 is SQVTM, CDR2 ANQGSEA. The V gene end was trimmed by 7 bases and the J gene end by 5 bases; junction bases not matched to a gene: 6. Written as DNA, the CDR3 is TGCAGCGGCCTTCCGGGGGGGGAGACCCAGTACTTC. It specifies CSGLPGGETQYF.

This chain uses TRBV4-1 with TRBJ1-1; tentative D call: TRBD1 (6 bases). The CDR3 contains 13 residues. Trimming took off 4 bases at V and 4 bases at J, with 10 bases between the two ends. Germline CDR1 MGHRA, CDR2 YSYEKL. The CDR3 spells CASSRGHGTEAFF. DNA of the CDR3: TGCGCCAGCAGCCGGGGACACGGCACTGAAGCTTTCTTT.

The V gene is TRBV5-1, the J gene TRBJ2-7; 10 bases are a match to TRBD2. V gave up 2 bases and J gave up 5 bases; unmatched junction bases: 7. In germline, CDR1 is SGHRS, CDR2 YFSETQ. The CDR3 loop spans 15 amino acids. CDR3: CASSFASGSLNEQYF. The CDR3 coding sequence is TGCGCCAGCAGCTTCGCTAGCGGGAGCTTAAACGAGCAGTACTTC.

This sequence joins TRBV6-1 and TRBJ2-6, with 9 bases matching TRBD1. The V and J ends lost 7 bases and 2 bases, in that order; junction bases with no gene match: 3. Germline CDR1 MNHNS, CDR2 SASEGT. This CDR3 spans 15 amino acids. The CDR3 DNA reads as TGTGCCAGCACGGGACAGGGCGCTGGGGCCAACGTCCTGACTTTC. This codes for CASTGQGAGANVLTF.

This chain joins TRBV7-8 and TRBJ1-3; D remains ambiguous. The CDR3 runs to 15 residues. V was pared by 2 bases and J by 2 bases, with 10 bases between. CDR1 and CDR2 (germline): SGHVS, FQNEAQ. CDR3 sequence (DNA): TGTGCCAGCAGCTTACGGGATCTGGCTGGAAACACCATATATTTT. Protein sequence: CASSLRDLAGNTIYF.

The chain combines TRBV7-3 with TRBJ2-7; no clear D. The germline V gene has CDR1 SGHTA and CDR2 FQGTGA. With 0 bases removed from V and 5 bases from J, the gap between germline ends came to 11 bases. CDR3 length equals 14 residues. The CDR3 DNA sequence: TGTGCCAGCAGCTTAACATATCACCAGGACGAGCAGTACTTC. Its translation is CASSLTYHQDEQYF.

The chain joins TRBV4-3 to TRBJ1-4, with D maybe TRBD1 (5 bases). The V and J ends lost 3 bases and 3 bases respectively, with 8 bases between them. The germline V gene has CDR1 LGHNA and CDR2 YSLEER. This CDR3 is 14 amino acids long. CDR3 DNA: TGCGCCAGCAGCCACGACAGAGCTAATGAAAAACTGTTTTTT. It translates to CASSHDRANEKLFF.

This clone is a singleton in its sample. The chain has TRBV6-5 and TRBJ2-5, with D possibly TRBD2 on 5 matching bases. The ends were cut back, 8 bases at V and 5 bases at J, with 18 bases in the middle. CDR1 MNHEY and CDR2 SVGAGI come from the germline V gene. The CDR3 covers 14 residues. The CDR3 spells CASGLQRSRETQYF. CDR3 coding DNA: TGTGCCAGCGGGCTCCAGCGGAGTCGGGAGACCCAGTACTTC.

The chain carries TRBV4-3 and TRBJ2-3, with D unclear. V lost 0 bases and J lost 3, with 10 bases in between. Germline V gene lookup returns CDR1 LGHNA and CDR2 YSLEER. The CDR3 sequence is 15 residues long. The CDR3 loop reads CASSQDQAWTDTQYF. The CDR3 nucleotides are TGCGCCAGCAGCCAAGATCAAGCGTGGACAGATACGCAGTATTTT.

V is TRBV6-6 and J is TRBJ2-6, with 8 bases matching TRBD1. This CDR3 region has 16 residues. J was trimmed by 3 bases and V by 10 bases; bases with no gene match: 11. Germline V gene sequence: CDR1 MNHNY, CDR2 SVGAGI (reference sequence). Written as DNA, the CDR3 is TGTGCCACCCGGGGAGCAGGGGGCTTTGGGGCCAACGTCCTGACTTTC. Translating it yields CATRGAGGFGANVLTF.

The chain combines TRBV4-3 with TRBJ1-2; D unclear. V lost 1 base, J lost 4 bases, and 4 bases lay in between. Germline V gene sequence: CDR1 LGHNA, CDR2 YSLEER. The CDR3 totals 12 residues. The CDR3 sequence: CASSQGPYGYTF. DNA for the CDR3: TGCGCCAGCAGCCAAGGCCCCTATGGCTACACCTTC.

The chain is built from TRBV2 and TRBJ2-1, with D possibly TRBD2 on 6 matching bases. CDR1 and CDR2 from the germline V gene are SNHLY and FYNNEI. Trimming cost V 7 bases and J 8 bases, with 21 bases left between them. The CDR3 has 15 amino acids. The CDR3 loop reads CASIAMGLRVDEQFF. The CDR3 region has the DNA TGTGCCAGCATCGCAATGGGACTCAGGGTGGATGAGCAGTTCTTC.

This chain links TRBV25-1 with TRBJ1-2; no clear D gene. Germline CDR1 reads MGHDK; CDR2 reads SYGVNS. Trimming stripped 1 base from V and 0 bases from J, with 12 bases between. The CDR3 is 16 amino acids. The chain's CDR3 is CASSELEGGANYGYTF. The CDR3 DNA follows: TGTGCCAGCAGTGAATTGGAGGGCGGGGCTAACTATGGCTACACCTTC.

The chain is built from TRBV7-7 and TRBJ2-2, with D unclear. Germline V lookup: CDR1 SSHAT, CDR2 FNYEAQ (reference sequence). There are 13 residues in the CDR3. V was shortened by 7 bases and J by 5 bases, with 11 bases between the two germline ends. The CDR3 sequence: CASTSGPTGELFF. The CDR3, as DNA: TGTGCCAGCACCTCCGGTCCTACCGGGGAGCTGTTTTTT.

The gene calls are TRBV7-9 and TRBJ2-1; D call uncertain. The germline gives CDR1 SEHNR, CDR2 FQNEAQ (reference sequence). V lost 4 bases, J lost 0 bases, and 13 bases lay in between. This CDR3 region has 16 residues. This chain's CDR3 is CASSSLWRSSYNEQFF. CDR3 nucleotide sequence: TGTGCCAGCAGCTCCCTTTGGCGGAGCTCCTACAATGAGCAGTTCTTC. The whole variable domain, filled in from reference TRBV7-9 and TRBJ2-1, reads DTGVSQNPRHKITKRGQNVTFRCDPISEHNRLYWYRQTLGQGPEFLTYFQNEAQLEKSRLLSDRFSAERPKGSFSTLEIQRTEQGDSAMYLCASSSLWRSSYNEQFFGPGTRLTVL.

V and J are TRBV5-6 and TRBJ2-1; 8 bases align to TRBD2. The ends lost 3 bases at V and 10 bases at J; junction bases unmatched: 6. CDR1 SGHDT and CDR2 YYEEEE come from the germline V gene. This CDR3 has 13 residues. In DNA, the CDR3 is TGTGCCAGCAGCTGGGTCGGGGGGGGAGAGCAGTTCTTC. This encodes CASSWVGGGEQFF. The full variable domain, in which reference TRBV5-6 and TRBJ2-1 provide the parts outside the CDR3, is DAGVTQSPTHLIKTRGQQVTLRCSPKSGHDTVSWYQQALGQGPQFIFQYYEEEERQRGNFPDRFSGHQFPNYSSELNVNALLLGDSALYLCASSWVGGGEQFFGPGTRLTVL.

The CDR3 DNA reads as TGTGCCAGCTCACCCTCCAGGGACACTGAAGCTTTCTTT. Its protein is CASSPSRDTEAFF. The chain has TRBV18 and TRBJ1-1; a possible D gene is TRBD1 (5 bases). Between the trimmed V and J ends, which lost 3 bases and 3 bases, there was a span of 8 bases. CDR1 and CDR2 from the germline V gene are KGHSH and LQKENI. The CDR3 is 13 amino acids.

V gene TRBV7-8 combines with J gene TRBJ2-7; 12 nucleotides align to TRBD1. The CDR3 extends over 15 amino acids. Germline-derived CDR1 and CDR2 are SGHVS and FQNEAQ. V shed 2 bases, J shed 7 bases, and the junction held 6 bases outside the gene matches. In DNA form, the CDR3 reads TGTGCCAGCAGCTTAAGCCGGGACAGGGGGCGTGAGCAGTACTTC. It codes for CASSLSRDRGREQYF.

Only a few counts were recorded for this clone. V and J are TRBV2 and TRBJ1-1; 8 bases are shared with TRBD1. Germline trimming cut 10 bases from V and 0 bases from J; bases unmatched to any gene: 7. The CDR3 is 14 residues long. Germline V lookup: CDR1 SNHLY, CDR2 FYNNEI. CDR3 DNA: TGTGCCACGTACAGACAGGGGATGAACACTGAAGCTTTCTTT. The encoded protein is CATYRQGMNTEAFF. The complete variable domain, with remaining parts taken from reference TRBV2 and TRBJ1-1, reads EPEVTQTPSHQVTQMGQEVILRCVPISNHLYFYWYRQILGQKVEFLVSFYNNEISEKSEIFDDQFSVERPDGSNFTLKIRSTKLEDSAMYFCATYRQGMNTEAFFGQGTRLTVV.

This rearrangement joins TRBV2 to TRBJ2-1; D call uncertain. The CDR3 covers 15 residues. V lost 4 bases and J lost 0, with 10 bases in between. CDR1 is SNHLY and CDR2 is FYNNEI in the germline V gene. CDR3 in amino acids: CASSGPWSSYNEQFF. For the CDR3, the DNA is TGTGCCAGCAGTGGACCATGGAGCTCCTACAATGAGCAGTTCTTC. Full variable domain (rest looked up from reference TRBV2 and TRBJ2-1): EPEVTQTPSHQVTQMGQEVILRCVPISNHLYFYWYRQILGQKVEFLVSFYNNEISEKSEIFDDQFSVERPDGSNFTLKIRSTKLEDSAMYFCASSGPWSSYNEQFFGPGTRLTVL.

The chain carries TRBV5-6 and TRBJ1-5; D perhaps matches TRBD1 (5 bases). The V gene lost 3 bases and the J gene lost 7 bases, with 14 bases spanning the gap. The germline V gene encodes CDR1 SGHDT and CDR2 YYEEEE. The CDR3 contains 14 residues. DNA for the CDR3: TGTGCCAGCAGCTGGGGACGGGGAAGGCAGCCCCAGCATTTT. Translated, it gives CASSWGRGRQPQHF.

The J gene is TRBJ1-4, the V gene TRBV5-4; 10 nucleotides agree with TRBD1. The CDR3 loop spans 17 amino acids. Trimming took 3 bases from V and 3 from J; bases not matched to a gene: 8. The V gene's germline CDR1 is SGHNT and CDR2 YYREEE (reference sequence). DNA of the CDR3: TGTGCCAGCAGCTGGACGGGACAGGGGTCGGCTAATGAAAAACTGTTTTTT. It specifies CASSWTGQGSANEKLFF.

The chain combines TRBV7-6 with TRBJ2-7; no reliable D call. This CDR3 is built from 13 residues. Between the trimmed V and J ends, which lost 0 bases and 7 bases, there was a span of 10 bases. Germline V gene sequence: CDR1 SGHVS, CDR2 FNYEAQ. CDR3 amino acids: CASSLAVGLEQYF. CDR3 nucleotides: TGTGCCAGCAGCTTAGCCGTCGGGTTGGAGCAGTACTTC.

The V call is TRBV29-1, the J call TRBJ2-3; 11 bases are shared with TRBD2. There are 14 residues in the CDR3. Per the germline V gene, CDR1 is SQVTM and CDR2 is ANQGSEA. Trimming cost V 7 bases and J 8 bases; bases outside gene matches: 11. CDR3: CSAWGTSGSPTQYF. DNA for the CDR3: TGCAGCGCTTGGGGAACTAGCGGGAGCCCTACGCAGTATTTT.

This chain joins TRBV9 and TRBJ2-1, with 13 bases fitting TRBD2. This CDR3 is built from 16 residues. The V gene end was trimmed by 2 bases and the J gene end by 8 bases; junction bases not matched to a gene: 7. CDR1 is SGDLS, CDR2 YYNGEE, per germline. CDR3 coding DNA: TGTGCCAGCAGCGTGGGACTAGCGGGAAAGGGTGATGAGCAGTTCTTC. This encodes CASSVGLAGKGDEQFF. The entire variable domain, with the rest obtained from reference TRBV9 and TRBJ2-1, is as follows: DSGVTQTPKHLITATGQRVTLRCSPRSGDLSVYWYQQSLDQGLQFLIQYYNGEERAKGNILERFSAQQFPDLHSELNLSSLELGDSALYFCASSVGLAGKGDEQFFGPGTRLTVL.

This clone was counted a few times. The CDR3 region is CASSRDEKLFF. CDR3 sequence (DNA): TGCGCCAGCAGCCGGGATGAAAAACTGTTTTTT. The chain joins TRBV5-1 to TRBJ1-4; D not certain. The germline V gene encodes CDR1 SGHRS and CDR2 YFSETQ. The length of the CDR3 is 11 residues. The V end was cut by 4 bases, the J end by 6 bases, with 4 bases between. The variable domain in full, with the rest retrieved from reference TRBV5-1 and TRBJ1-4, is KAGVTQTPRYLIKTRGQQVTLSCSPISGHRSVSWYQQTPGQGLQFLFEYFSETQRNKGNFPGRFSGRQFSNSRSEMNVSTLELGDSALYLCASSRDEKLFFGSGTQLSVL.

V and J are TRBV9 and TRBJ2-5; perhaps TRBD2 as D (5 bases). This CDR3 spans 14 amino acids. CDR1 and CDR2 (germline): SGDLS, YYNGEE. The germline V and J ends were trimmed by 0 bases and 1 base, with 7 bases remaining between them. CDR3 DNA sequence: TGTGCCAGCAGCGTAGGAGGGATCCAAGAGACCCAGTACTTC. As protein: CASSVGGIQETQYF.

This rearrangement joins TRBV19 to TRBJ2-2; no reliable D call. The CDR3 runs 12 residues. Germline CDR1 is LNHDA and CDR2 is SQIVND (reference sequence). V was trimmed by 5 bases and J by 4 bases, leaving 5 bases between them. The CDR3 coding sequence is TGTGCCAGTAGTTGGGGCACCGGGGAGCTGTTTTTT. Translated: CASSWGTGELFF. Complete variable domain (other parts from reference TRBV19 and TRBJ2-2): DGGITQSPKYLFRKEGQNVTLSCEQNLNHDAMYWYRQDPGQGLRLIYYSQIVNDFQKGDIAEGYSVSREKKESFPLTVTSAQKNPTAFYLCASSWGTGELFFGEGSRLTVL.

This chain links TRBV11-3 with TRBJ2-1; 9 positions match TRBD2. The trim removed 5 bases at V and 4 bases at J, leaving 3 bases unmatched. The V gene's germline CDR1 is SGHNT and CDR2 YENEEA. CDR3 size: 14 residues. CDR3 nucleotide sequence: TGTGCCAGCAGCCCGGGACTAGCTTACAATGAGCAGTTCTTC. Protein product: CASSPGLAYNEQFF.